This T cell receptor (beta chain) was captured in a study of OX40 agonist ivuxolimab in advanced cancers. A note on the overall study: The costimulatory receptor OX40 (CD134) was targeted by ivuxolimab, a fully human IgG2 agonistic monoclonal antibody. Of the roughly 52 patients in dose escalation, some 20 had hepatocellular carcinoma, roughly 15 had melanoma, 9 had renal cell carcinoma and 9 had head and neck cancer. Intravenous ivuxolimab was administered to patients every 2 weeks at six dose levels: 0.01, 0.1, 0.3, 1.5, 3 and 10 mg/kg. The paper covers the monotherapy dose-escalation part of the phase I ivuxolimab trial, which included N ≈ 50 patients. Peripheral TCRbeta sequencing was intended to test whether TCR sequence diversity was altered and clonal T-cell expansion was caused by ivuxolimab. In the dose-escalation cohort, around four fifths of patients were male, and the mean age was roughly 60 years with a range of roughly 20 to 79. Prior anti-PD-1, anti-PD-L1 or anti-CTLA-4 therapy was permitted, and approximately 41% of dose-escalation patients had received checkpoint inhibitors. Partial responses occurred in three dose-escalation patients, of whom one had hepatocellular carcinoma and two had cutaneous melanoma.

This clone appeared a single time. There is no known antigen for this receptor. Base qualities are not provided; no much larger clone lies one nucleotide away. The CDR3 covers 15 residues, taking in both the cysteine and the phenylalanine. Just the 45-base CDR3 DNA is kept, in frame starting at base 1. Trimming costs V 8 bases and J 11 bases, and their ends lie 27 bases apart. Per the germline V gene, MNHEY is the CDR1 and SVGAGI is the CDR2. To sequence the TCRbeta CDR3 region, genomic DNA was isolated from the sorted cells. The immunoSEQ Assay was used to sequence the TCRbeta CDR3 regions. In TCRdb, the immuneACCESS table is reduced to in-frame sequences with V and J assigned. These tables do not hold every clone; where another copy was compared, an unresolved V gene accounts for under half, and the others remain unexplained. The sample profile shows just under 85,000 clones; around 78% of them were found once. The ten largest clones add up to more than 0.7% of the sample.

Patients with autoimmune disease history or receiving systemic immunosuppression were excluded from the trial. Peripheral blood for TCR sequencing was drawn from every dose cohort at baseline, at cycle 4 day 1 and at cycle 7 day 1. Samples came from an open-label, multicenter, first-in-human phase I dose-escalation trial of ivuxolimab. The trial enrolled adults with locally advanced or metastatic head and neck squamous cell, hepatocellular, melanoma or renal cell carcinoma. Before TCR sequencing, CD4+ and CD8+ T cells were separately sorted from peripheral blood. What the research found in general, with its limitations: On average, CD8+ T cells showed more expanded clones than CD4+ T cells after ivuxolimab. Low levels of normalized T-cell clonal expansion were also seen in some nonresponding patients. At doses from 0.1 to 3.0 mg/kg, clonal expansion was seen in both CD4+ and CD8+ blood T cells between baseline and week 6. In the 0.1-3.0 mg/kg groups, partial responders had among the lowest normalized peripheral clonal expansion, particularly in CD8+ T cells. Which antigens the clonally expanded peripheral T cells were specific for was not determined.

This receptor chain uses TRBV6-5 and TRBJ2-5; the D gene cannot be resolved reliably. The sequence came from an adult with an advanced solid tumor such as melanoma, head and neck, liver or kidney cancer. Sequenced material: CD4+ or CD8+ T cells sorted from blood, taken in a trial of the OX40 agonist ivuxolimab. The nucleotide sequence reads as follows: TGTGCCAGCCCAACGCCAAAAAGGTTGGGGTATGAGCAGTACTTC. This yields the protein CASPTPKRLGYEQYF.